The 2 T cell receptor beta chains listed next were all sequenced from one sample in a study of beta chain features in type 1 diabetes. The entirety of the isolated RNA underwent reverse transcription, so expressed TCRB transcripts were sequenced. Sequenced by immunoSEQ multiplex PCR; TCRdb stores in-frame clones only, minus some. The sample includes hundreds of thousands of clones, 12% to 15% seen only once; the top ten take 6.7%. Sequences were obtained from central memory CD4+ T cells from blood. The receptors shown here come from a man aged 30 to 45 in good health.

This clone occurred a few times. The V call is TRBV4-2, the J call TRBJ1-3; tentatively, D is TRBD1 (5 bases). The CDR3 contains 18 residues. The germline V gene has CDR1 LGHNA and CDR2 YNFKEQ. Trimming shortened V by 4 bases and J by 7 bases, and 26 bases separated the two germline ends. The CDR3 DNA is TGTGCCAGCAGCCTCCGGTCCGGGTCAGGGAGTTTCGGGAACACCATATATTTT. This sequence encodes CASSLRSGSGSFGNTIYF.

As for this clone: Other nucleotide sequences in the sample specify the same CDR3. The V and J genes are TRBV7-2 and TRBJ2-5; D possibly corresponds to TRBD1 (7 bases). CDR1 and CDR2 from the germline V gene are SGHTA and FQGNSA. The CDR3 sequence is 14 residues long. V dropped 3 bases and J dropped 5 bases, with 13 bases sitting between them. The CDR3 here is CASSLAQGRETQYF. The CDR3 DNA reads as TGTGCCAGCAGCTTGGCACAGGGGAGGGAGACCCAGTACTTC.